This T cell receptor (beta chain) is drawn from a study of blood T cell repertoires in COVID-19. TCRdb's table, derived via immunoSEQ multiplex PCR, lists solely in-frame clones and lacks some. The sample lists hundreds of thousands of clones, approximately 85% occurring once. This sequence originates from a man aged 45-60 years with COVID-19, enrolled during active disease. The sequenced material came from peripheral blood.

CDR3 region: CASSLQGGSYEQYF. The CDR3, as DNA: TGCGCCAGCAGCTTACAGGGGGGTTCCTACGAGCAGTACTTC. The V gene is TRBV5-1, the J gene TRBJ2-7; 8 bases are shared with TRBD1. The germline gives CDR1 SGHRS, CDR2 YFSETQ. V gave up 2 bases and J gave up 1 base; unmatched junction bases: 2. CDR3 length: 14 residues. Drawing the rest from reference TRBV5-1 and TRBJ2-7, the complete variable domain is KAGVTQTPRYLIKTRGQQVTLSCSPISGHRSVSWYQQTPGQGLQFLFEYFSETQRNKGNFPGRFSGRQFSNSRSEMNVSTLELGDSALYLCASSLQGGSYEQYFGPGTRLTVT.